This is a list of T cell receptor beta chains from one sample in a study of T cells after yellow fever vaccination. TCRdb redid the calling of the 5' RACE reads with MiXCR, one entry per CDR3 protein. The data contain 250,000 to 300,000 distinct CDR3 sequences, around 4.9% of them singletons. Sequences were derived from CD4+ T cells sorted from PBMCs, sampled on the day of the yellow fever booster vaccination. Receptors were obtained from a man between 18 and 35 years old who received the YFV17D yellow fever vaccine. CDR3s include the opening cysteine and the closing phenylalanine or tryptophan. The D gene is left open where the match is weak. Where a row states a size, it is once, few, many or the class of an expanded clone; other rows omit it.

>TRBV5-1|TRBJ2-7|TRBD1|few
TGCGCCAGCACTTCCGGGACAGGGGGGCGCGAGCAGTACTTC
CASTSGTGGREQYF
>TRBV12-3/TRBV12-4|TRBJ1-5|TRBD1|few
TGTGCCAGCACTTCAGGACAGGGCACTTATCAGCCCCAGCATTTT
CASTSGQGTYQPQHF
>TRBV4-1|TRBJ1-1|-|few
TGCGCCAGCAGCCAAGATCGAAGGGCCACTGAAGCTTTCTTT
CASSQDRRATEAFF
>TRBV6-6|TRBJ1-2|TRBD1|-
TGTGCCAGCAGCTCCGGGACAGGCCCTTATGGCTACACCTTC
CASSSGTGPYGYTF
>TRBV20-1|TRBJ1-5|-|few
TGCAGTGCTAGGACGAGAAGCAATCAGCCCCAGCATTTT
CSARTRSNQPQHF
>TRBV6-2/TRBV6-3|TRBJ1-6|-|-
TGTGCCAGCAGTTCCCGGGGGGCTTCACCCCTCCACTTT
CASSSRGASPLHF
>TRBV3-1|TRBJ2-3|TRBD2|many
TGTGCCAGCAGCCTCCTGGGACTAGCGGGGGACCCCCGCCACTCGCAGTATTTT
CASSLLGLAGDPRHSQYF
>TRBV6-2/TRBV6-3|TRBJ1-5|TRBD1|-
TGTGCCAGCAGACGGACAGGGGGCGCGTCCAGCAATCAGCCCCAGCATTTT
CASRRTGGASSNQPQHF
>TRBV5-1|TRBJ2-3|TRBD2|few
TGCGCCAGCAGCTTGGGGCGGGAGACAGATACGCAGTATTTT
CASSLGRETDTQYF
>TRBV29-1|TRBJ1-1|-|many
TGCAGCGTTGAAGATCGAAAGGGGTGGACTGAAGCTTTCTTT
CSVEDRKGWTEAFF
>TRBV28|TRBJ1-1|-|many
TGTGCCAGCGCAATAAACCGAGAAGCTTTCTTT
CASAINREAFF
>TRBV20-1|TRBJ2-1|TRBD2|many
TGCAGTGCTAGAGTCCCCCTAGCGGGGTACAATGAGCAGTTCTTC
CSARVPLAGYNEQFF
>TRBV10-3|TRBJ2-3|TRBD2|-
TGTGCCATCACGGGGGGGACTAGCACAGATACGCAGTATTTT
CAITGGTSTDTQYF
>TRBV20-1|TRBJ2-3|-|few
TGCAGTGCTAGGCTACTAGATTCGGTAGATACGCAGTATTTT
CSARLLDSVDTQYF
>TRBV7-3|TRBJ1-1|-|many
TGTGCCAGCAGCCGGGGAGAAGACACTGAAGCTTTCTTT
CASSRGEDTEAFF
>TRBV28|TRBJ2-1|-|-
TGTGCCAGCACCCCGGGCCCTGGGTTCTCCTACAATGAGCAGTTCTTC
CASTPGPGFSYNEQFF
>TRBV7-2|TRBJ1-4|TRBD1|many
TGTGCCAGCAGCTTGAGCCGGGACAGATCTGAAAAACTGTTTTTT
CASSLSRDRSEKLFF
>TRBV2|TRBJ1-6|-|few
TGTGCCAGCTCAGAAGGGGATTCACCCCTCCACTTT
CASSEGDSPLHF
>TRBV7-8|TRBJ1-5|-|many
TGTGCCAGCAGCTTAGTCGATTACCAGCCCCAGCATTTT
CASSLVDYQPQHF
>TRBV19|TRBJ2-1|-|-
TGTGCCAGTACCCCGGGCCGGGCGGTCTCCTACAATGAGCAGTTCTTC
CASTPGRAVSYNEQFF
>TRBV5-1|TRBJ2-6|-|-
TGCGCCAGCAGCTCCCTTCCCGGGGCCAACGTCCTGACTTTC
CASSSLPGANVLTF
>TRBV4-3|TRBJ2-2|-|few
TGCGCCAGCAGCCAACTGACAGTAGACACCGGGGAGCTGTTTTTT
CASSQLTVDTGELFF
>TRBV6-5|TRBJ2-3|TRBD1|many
TGTGCCAGCAGTCTAAGCCCCGGGACAGCCACAGATACGCAGTATTTT
CASSLSPGTATDTQYF
>TRBV20-1|TRBJ2-1|-|many
TGCAGTGCTTGGCTGAGGAACAATGAGCAGTTCTTC
CSAWLRNNEQFF
>TRBV6-5|TRBJ2-2|-|few
TGTGCCAGCAGTTCGGGGCGGGGTGGTGAGCTGTTTTTT
CASSSGRGGELFF
>TRBV5-1|TRBJ2-3|TRBD2|-
TGCGCCAGCAGCTACGCCGGGACTAGCGGGGGAGGGACAGATACGCAGTATTTT
CASSYAGTSGGGTDTQYF
>TRBV7-6|TRBJ2-3|TRBD1|few
TGTGCCAGCAGCGCCCTCGCTCAAGGGGGCCTTGCTTCTACGCAGTATTTT
CASSALAQGGLASTQYF
>TRBV18|TRBJ2-2|-|few
TGTGCCAGCTCACCTGCAGGCGGCGTTGGCACCGGGGAGCTGTTTTTT
CASSPAGGVGTGELFF
>TRBV5-5|TRBJ1-5|-|-
TGTGCCAGCAGCTTGGAGTGGGGGCAGCCCCAGCATTTT
CASSLEWGQPQHF
>TRBV9|TRBJ2-7|-|few
TGTGCCAGCAGCGTAGACCACACCTCCTACGAGCAGTACTTC
CASSVDHTSYEQYF
>TRBV4-3|TRBJ1-5|-|many
TGCGCCAGCAGCCAAGAACGATTCGGTCAGCCCCAGCATTTT
CASSQERFGQPQHF
>TRBV7-3|TRBJ1-2|TRBD1|many
TGTGCCAGCAGCCCATCCGGCACAGGGGGCTATGGCTACACCTTC
CASSPSGTGGYGYTF
>TRBV29-1|TRBJ2-5|-|-
TGCAGCGTTGGGTCGAACCAAGAGACCCAGTACTTC
CSVGSNQETQYF
>TRBV7-3|TRBJ2-3|TRBD2|-
TGTGCCAGCAGCTTCTCCCTAGCGGGCACAGATACGCAGTATTTT
CASSFSLAGTDTQYF
>TRBV20-1|TRBJ2-5|-|many
TGCAGTGCTAGATCACTAGCACTGGGGACCCAGTACTTC
CSARSLALGTQYF
>TRBV7-2|TRBJ1-2|TRBD1|few
TGTGCCAGCAGCTTAGGGGGACAGTTCTATGGCTACACCTTC
CASSLGGQFYGYTF
>TRBV29-1|TRBJ2-3|-|many
TGCAGCGTTGATCTTGGCGCAGATACGCAGTATTTT
CSVDLGADTQYF
>TRBV28|TRBJ1-1|TRBD1|many
TGTGCCAGCAGTTTATGGGCCGACAGGGGGAACACTGAAGCTTTCTTT
CASSLWADRGNTEAFF
>TRBV12-3/TRBV12-4|TRBJ2-3|-|-
TGTGCCAGCAGTTTGAGGCAAGATACGCAGTATTTT
CASSLRQDTQYF
>TRBV5-4|TRBJ2-3|-|-
TGTGCCAGCAGCTTGGGACGGGGATACGCAGATACGCAGTATTTT
CASSLGRGYADTQYF
>TRBV12-3/TRBV12-4|TRBJ2-7|-|many
TGTGCCAGCAGTTTGGTCCCCCGGGGCGAGCAGTACTTC
CASSLVPRGEQYF
>TRBV4-3|TRBJ1-1|-|-
TGCGCCAGCAGCCTGGGACCTTCAATGAACACTGAAGCTTTCTTT
CASSLGPSMNTEAFF
>TRBV6-5|TRBJ1-6|-|-
TGTGCCAGCAGTTACTTGCCGGGACATAATAATTCACCCCTCCACTTT
CASSYLPGHNNSPLHF
>TRBV2|TRBJ2-5|-|-
TGTGCCAGCAGTGAACCTAGCTACCAAGAGACCCAGTACTTC
CASSEPSYQETQYF